The clone carrying this T cell receptor beta chain was seen a few times. The cDNA 3' end received a ligated oligonucleotide with a UMI. First-round PCR used 3 to 4 cycles and beta primers RC1.1 and RC1.2 covering TRBC1 and TRBC2. TCRdb processed the UMI-ligation and nested PCR reads anew with MiXCR; each CDR3 protein has one entry. The data contain fewer than 60,000 distinct CDR3 sequences, 11% of them singletons. The source of the sample is a study of quantifying T cell responses using KT2 cells. Study in general: RNA was reverse transcribed with TCR alpha and beta constant-region primers. The second PCR was a qPCR stopped at a predetermined fluorescence threshold.

This receptor was obtained from a human donor. The source material was PBMCs spiked with cells of the T cell clone KT2.

The CDR3 reads CASSPHHDGYEQFF. The CDR3 nucleotides are TGCGCCAGCAGCCCCCACCATGACGGGTATGAGCAGTTCTTC. The V call is TRBV4-1, the J call TRBJ2-1; D gene ambiguous. CDR3 length equals 14 residues. V lost 4 bases and J 8 bases, leaving 15 bases between the germline ends. Germline CDR1 MGHRA, CDR2 YSYEKL.